This T cell receptor (beta chain) stems from a study of vaccination effects on CD4 cells after COVID-19. V lost 7 bases to trimming and J lost 8 bases, with 17 bases between them. This CDR3 is built from 13 residues. CDR1 SNHLY and CDR2 FYNNEI come from the germline V gene. Subsequent to a culture period of more than 8 days, CD4+ T cells were isolated. Half-medium changes using IL-2 medium occurred on days 3 and 7. Study-wide findings and caveats: Only 1 of 255 vaccine-induced clones from healthy vaccinees cross-reacted with common cold coronaviruses.

About this clone itself: The antigen is undetermined.

Using immunoSEQ multiplex PCR, the repertoire was profiled, and TCRdb retains in-frame clones only, with some absent. The sample holds tens of thousands of clones, about 83% seen once. The rearrangement joins TRBV2 to TRBJ1-2; unclear D gene. The sequencing used CD4+ T cells from PBMCs cultured without peptide, collected before COVID-19 vaccination. The sequence was collected from a human donor who received a COVID-19 vaccine. The CDR3 reads CASKLEPGQGYTF. The CDR3 DNA follows: TGTGCCAGCAAGCTTGAACCGGGTCAGGGCTACACCTTC.